This is a list of T cell receptor beta chains from one sample in a study of blood T cell repertoires in COVID-19. Only in-frame clones appear in the TCRdb table, and some are missing; sequencing was by immunoSEQ multiplex PCR. This sample has roughly 180,000 clones, with about four fifths found just once. Sequenced material: peripheral blood. The receptors derive from a woman in her thirties or forties with COVID-19, enrolled during active disease. CDR3s leave out the opening cysteine and the closing phenylalanine or tryptophan. Rows may omit the clone size; those that give it use once, few, many or a size class.

clone size	J gene	V gene	CDR3 protein
few	TRBJ1-5	TRBV7-2	ASSSATGANQPQH
-	TRBJ2-5	TRBV4-2	ASSPLSGRVEETQY
once	TRBJ2-1	TRBV6-5	ASISGTSGGNEQF
-	TRBJ2-1	TRBV6-6	ASSLRNEQF
few	TRBJ2-7	TRBV30	AWSAIVKAGAFYEQY
-	TRBJ1-1	TRBV1	AGGTGLNTEAF
-	TRBJ2-3	TRBV4-2	ASSQDIEPFRQY
-	TRBJ1-1	TRBV6-5	ASHRGKLATEAF
-	TRBJ1-3	TRBV30	AWDTGTAGNTIY
-	TRBJ1-2	TRBV12-3/TRBV12-4	ATWTGAYGYT
-	TRBJ2-2	TRBV11-2	ASSPPVRDSRSGELF
few	TRBJ2-3	TRBV6-4	ASSATVGVTDTQY
-	TRBJ2-7	TRBV29-1	SVVSGGQSSYEQY
-	TRBJ2-1	TRBV4-1	ASSQDGYRVEF
-	TRBJ2-5	TRBV7-9	ASSLNSGAETQY
-	TRBJ2-2	TRBV10-1	ASSVGVGNTGELF
-	TRBJ2-1	TRBV2	ASDSSYNEQF
-	TRBJ2-7	TRBV5-1	ASSLGGREFPHEQY
-	TRBJ2-4	TRBV30	AWSVGTSAIQY
few	TRBJ2-6	TRBV5-1	ASSSRTGGVSGANVLT
-	TRBJ2-7	TRBV5-1	ASSLGGPGIEQY
-	TRBJ2-1	TRBV2	ASSGLAGHNEQF
few	TRBJ2-1	TRBV24-1	ATSDFRGSSYNEQF
-	TRBJ1-2	TRBV4-1	ASSQDRQGEVRGYT
few	TRBJ1-1	TRBV6-4	ASSVEKNTEAF
-	TRBJ2-1	TRBV7-9	ASSEGLEAQF
-	TRBJ2-3	TRBV4-2	ASSHLGLAESTDTQY
once	TRBJ1-5	TRBV5-6	ASSSTGISQPQH
-	TRBJ2-1	TRBV7-2	ASSLYTGNEQF
few	TRBJ1-1	TRBV5-4	ASSLVTGNGAAF
-	TRBJ2-7	TRBV5-1	ASSLGTDYEQY
-	TRBJ1-4	TRBV28	ASTGGWTEKLF
-	TRBJ2-1	TRBV5-5	ASRGTSGSYEQF
-	TRBJ1-3	TRBV29-1	SAVRTEGINTIY
-	TRBJ2-1	TRBV15	ATSRDRRSSSYNEQF
-	TRBJ2-3	TRBV15	ATSSGAGHTDTQY
once	TRBJ1-6	TRBV3-1/TRBV3-2	ASSTGGGSSPLH
-	TRBJ2-4	TRBV27	ASSFDRFSQNIQY
-	TRBJ2-7	TRBV11-2	ASSLGFQEQY
-	TRBJ1-5	TRBV30	ALGRGNQPQH
-	TRBJ1-1	TRBV30	AWSGRGNTEAF
-	TRBJ2-4	TRBV7-9	ASNLKDSSAQY
-	TRBJ2-1	TRBV14	ASSHGESSYNEQF
-	TRBJ2-3	TRBV6-6	ASSRSRDSTDTQY
-	TRBJ2-7	TRBV6-5	ASSYRLAYEQY
-	TRBJ2-2	TRBV15	ATSRARVSTSGELF
-	TRBJ2-3	TRBV2	ASSGALSGRSTDTQY
-	TRBJ2-3	TRBV27	ASSPTRGDTQY
few	TRBJ1-1	TRBV28	ASTVNTEAF
many	TRBJ1-1	TRBV25-1	ASSARAVNTEAF